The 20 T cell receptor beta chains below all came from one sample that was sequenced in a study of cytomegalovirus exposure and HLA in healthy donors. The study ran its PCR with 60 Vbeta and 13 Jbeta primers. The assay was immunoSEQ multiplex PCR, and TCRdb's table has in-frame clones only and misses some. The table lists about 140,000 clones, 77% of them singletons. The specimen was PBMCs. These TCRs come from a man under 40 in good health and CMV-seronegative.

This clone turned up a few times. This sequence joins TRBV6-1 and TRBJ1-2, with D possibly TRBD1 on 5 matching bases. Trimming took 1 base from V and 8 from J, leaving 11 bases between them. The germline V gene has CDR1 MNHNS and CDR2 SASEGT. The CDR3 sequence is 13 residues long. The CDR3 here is CASSEVSAGGYTF. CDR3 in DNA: TGTGCCAGCAGTGAAGTCAGCGCAGGGGGCTACACCTTC.

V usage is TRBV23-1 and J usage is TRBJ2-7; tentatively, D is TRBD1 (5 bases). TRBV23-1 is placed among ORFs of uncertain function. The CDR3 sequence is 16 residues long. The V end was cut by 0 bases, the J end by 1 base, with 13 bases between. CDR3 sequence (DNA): TGCGCCAGCAGTCAATCTGCAGGGAAAGGGTCCTACGAGCAGTACTTC. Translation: CASSQSAGKGSYEQYF.

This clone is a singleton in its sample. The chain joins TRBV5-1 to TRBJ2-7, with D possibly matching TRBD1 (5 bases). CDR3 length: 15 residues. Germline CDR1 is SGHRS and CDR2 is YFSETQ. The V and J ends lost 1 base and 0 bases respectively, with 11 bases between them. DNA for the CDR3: TGCGCCAGCAGCTTGCAGGGCATTAGCTCCTACGAGCAGTACTTC. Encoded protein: CASSLQGISSYEQYF.

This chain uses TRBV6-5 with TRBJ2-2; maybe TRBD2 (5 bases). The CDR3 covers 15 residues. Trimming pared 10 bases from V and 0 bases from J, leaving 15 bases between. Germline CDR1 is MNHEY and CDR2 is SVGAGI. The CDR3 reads CATMRDRPNTGELFF. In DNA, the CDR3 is TGTGCCACAATGAGGGATCGTCCGAACACCGGGGAGCTGTTTTTT.

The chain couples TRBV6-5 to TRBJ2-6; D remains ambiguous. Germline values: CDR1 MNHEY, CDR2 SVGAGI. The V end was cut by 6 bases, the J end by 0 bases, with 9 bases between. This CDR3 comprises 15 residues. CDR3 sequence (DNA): TGTGCCAGCAGACGGGTCTCCTCTGGGGCCAACGTCCTGACTTTC. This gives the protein CASRRVSSGANVLTF.

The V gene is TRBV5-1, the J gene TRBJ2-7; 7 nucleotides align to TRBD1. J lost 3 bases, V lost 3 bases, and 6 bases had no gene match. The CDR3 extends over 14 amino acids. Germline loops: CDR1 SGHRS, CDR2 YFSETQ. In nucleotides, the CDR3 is TGCGCCAGCAGCTCCGACAGGGAAATCTACGAGCAGTACTTC. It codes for CASSSDREIYEQYF.

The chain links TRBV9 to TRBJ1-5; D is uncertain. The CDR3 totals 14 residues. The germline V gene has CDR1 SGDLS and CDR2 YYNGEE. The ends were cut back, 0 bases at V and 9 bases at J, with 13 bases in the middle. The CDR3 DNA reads TGTGCCAGCAGCGTAGCGGGGTCCCCAGGGCCCCAGCATTTT. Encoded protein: CASSVAGSPGPQHF.

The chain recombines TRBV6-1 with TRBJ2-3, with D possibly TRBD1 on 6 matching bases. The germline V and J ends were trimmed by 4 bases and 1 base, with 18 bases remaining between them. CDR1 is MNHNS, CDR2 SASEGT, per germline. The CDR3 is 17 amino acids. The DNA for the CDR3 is TGTGCCAGCAGTGGTCTGACCGGGACACGCCGCACAGATACGCAGTATTTT. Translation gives CASSGLTGTRRTDTQYF.

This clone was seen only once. The CDR3, as DNA: TGCGCCAGCAGCTTGGTGGGACTAGCGGGAGATAGGGCAGATACGCAGTATTTT. It translates to CASSLVGLAGDRADTQYF. The chain couples TRBV5-1 to TRBJ2-3; 14 bases match TRBD2. V was clipped by 0 bases and J by 4 bases; unmatched bases: 7. Per the germline V gene, CDR1 is SGHRS and CDR2 is YFSETQ. This CDR3 spans 18 amino acids.

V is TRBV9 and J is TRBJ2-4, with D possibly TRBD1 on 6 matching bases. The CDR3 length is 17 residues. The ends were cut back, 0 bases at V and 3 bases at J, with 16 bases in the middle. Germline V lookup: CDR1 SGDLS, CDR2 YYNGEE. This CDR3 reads CASSVVIWGRVKNIQYF. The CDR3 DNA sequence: TGTGCCAGCAGCGTAGTTATATGGGGGCGAGTCAAAAACATTCAGTACTTC.

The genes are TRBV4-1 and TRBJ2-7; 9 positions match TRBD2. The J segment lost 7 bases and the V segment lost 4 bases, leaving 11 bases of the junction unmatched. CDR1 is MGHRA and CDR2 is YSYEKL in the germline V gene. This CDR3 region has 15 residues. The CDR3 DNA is TGCGCCAGCAGCCGGGAGCAGGGGCTAGCGGGAGAGCAGTACTTC. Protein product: CASSREQGLAGEQYF.

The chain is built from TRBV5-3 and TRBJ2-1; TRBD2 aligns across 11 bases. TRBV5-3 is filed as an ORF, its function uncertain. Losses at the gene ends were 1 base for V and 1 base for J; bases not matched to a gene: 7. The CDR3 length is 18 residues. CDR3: CARSLRGASGRSYNEQFF. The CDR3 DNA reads TGTGCCAGAAGCTTGCGGGGGGCTAGCGGGAGGTCCTACAATGAGCAGTTCTTC.

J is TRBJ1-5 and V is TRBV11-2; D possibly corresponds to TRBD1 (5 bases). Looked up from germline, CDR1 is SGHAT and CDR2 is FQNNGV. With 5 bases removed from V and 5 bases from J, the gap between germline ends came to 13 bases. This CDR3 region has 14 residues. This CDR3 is CASSLGAGDQPQHF. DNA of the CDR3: TGTGCCAGCAGCCTCGGTGCGGGGGATCAGCCCCAGCATTTT.

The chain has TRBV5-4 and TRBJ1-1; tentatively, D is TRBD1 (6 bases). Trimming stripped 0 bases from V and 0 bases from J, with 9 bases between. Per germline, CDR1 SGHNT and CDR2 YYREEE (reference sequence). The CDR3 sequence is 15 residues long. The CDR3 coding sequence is TGTGCCAGCAGCTTGGTCAGGGGCATGAACACTGAAGCTTTCTTT. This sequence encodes CASSLVRGMNTEAFF.

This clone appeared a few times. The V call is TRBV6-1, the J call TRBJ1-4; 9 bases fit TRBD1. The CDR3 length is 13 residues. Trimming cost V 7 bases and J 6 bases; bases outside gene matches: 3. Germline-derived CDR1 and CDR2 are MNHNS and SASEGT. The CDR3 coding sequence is TGTGCCAGCAACACAGGGGGCCATGAAAAACTGTTTTTT. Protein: CASNTGGHEKLFF.

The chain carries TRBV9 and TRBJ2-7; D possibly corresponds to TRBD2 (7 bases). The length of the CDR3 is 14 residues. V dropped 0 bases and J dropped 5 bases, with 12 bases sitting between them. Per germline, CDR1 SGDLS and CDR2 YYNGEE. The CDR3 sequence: CASSVGGGKDEQYF. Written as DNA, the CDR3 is TGTGCCAGCAGCGTAGGGGGGGGCAAGGACGAGCAGTACTTC.

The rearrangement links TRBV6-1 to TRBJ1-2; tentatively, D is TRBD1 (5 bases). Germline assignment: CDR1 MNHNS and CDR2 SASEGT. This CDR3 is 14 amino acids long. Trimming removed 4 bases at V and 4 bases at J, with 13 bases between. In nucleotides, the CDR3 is TGTGCCAGCAGTGGGCCCGGGGGTACCTATGGCTACACCTTC. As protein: CASSGPGGTYGYTF.

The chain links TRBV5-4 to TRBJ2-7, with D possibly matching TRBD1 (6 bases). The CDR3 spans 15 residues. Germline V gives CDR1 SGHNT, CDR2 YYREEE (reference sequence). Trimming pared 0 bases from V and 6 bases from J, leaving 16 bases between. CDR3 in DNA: TGTGCCAGCAGCTTGGGCAGGGGACCATGGCGCGAGCAGTACTTC. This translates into CASSLGRGPWREQYF.

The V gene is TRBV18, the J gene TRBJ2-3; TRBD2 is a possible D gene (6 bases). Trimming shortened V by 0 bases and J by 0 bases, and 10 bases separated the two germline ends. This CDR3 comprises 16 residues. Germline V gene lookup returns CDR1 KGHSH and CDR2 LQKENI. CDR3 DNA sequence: TGTGCCAGCTCACCACCGGGACTCTATAGCACAGATACGCAGTATTTT. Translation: CASSPPGLYSTDTQYF.

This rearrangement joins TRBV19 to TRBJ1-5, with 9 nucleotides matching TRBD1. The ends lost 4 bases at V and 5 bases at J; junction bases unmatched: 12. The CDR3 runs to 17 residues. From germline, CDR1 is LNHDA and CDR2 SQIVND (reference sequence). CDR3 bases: TGTGCCAGTAGTACCCCAGGGGACAGGGATCGGGATCAGCCCCAGCATTTT. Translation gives CASSTPGDRDRDQPQHF.